A single sample gave rise to the 29 T cell receptor beta chains below, sequenced in a study of cytomegalovirus exposure and HLA in healthy donors. PCR involved 60 Vbeta and 13 Jbeta primers. Repertoires were generated with immunoSEQ multiplex PCR, while TCRdb's copy carries only in-frame clones and drops some. The repertoire holds approximately 150,000 clones, with roughly 80% as singletons. Sample: PBMCs. These receptors all come from a man aged 18-30 years in good health and CMV-seropositive.

This sequence joins TRBV2 and TRBJ2-5; TRBD2 might be the D (5 bases). Trimming shortened V by 10 bases and J by 2 bases, and 17 bases separated the two germline ends. CDR1 is SNHLY, CDR2 FYNNEI, per germline. The CDR3 contains 14 residues. The CDR3 DNA reads TGTGCCACCTCTAAGGGAGCGGCACAAGAGACCCAGTACTTC. Encoded protein: CATSKGAAQETQYF.

DNA of the CDR3: TGTGCCAGCAGTTTATTTTTAGGGGCAGCCTACGAGCAGTACTTC. It specifies CASSLFLGAAYEQYF. The V and J genes are TRBV27 and TRBJ2-7, with D possibly TRBD1 on 5 matching bases. The germline V gene encodes CDR1 MNHEY and CDR2 SMNVEV (reference sequence). V was clipped by 1 base and J by 2 bases, with 12 bases between them. The CDR3 covers 15 residues.

The rearrangement uses TRBV28 and TRBJ1-1; perhaps TRBD1 as D (5 bases). Trimming removed 4 bases at V and 5 bases at J, with 17 bases between. Germline loops: CDR1 MDHEN, CDR2 SYDVKM. CDR3 length: 15 amino acids. As DNA, the CDR3 is TGTGCCAGCAGTTCGACGGGCAGGGATGAAACTGAAGCTTTCTTT. Its translation is CASSSTGRDETEAFF.

The CDR3 DNA follows: TGCGCCAGCAGCCAAAGGCACCTGGGCGATGAGCAGTTCTTC. Translated: CASSQRHLGDEQFF. The chain couples TRBV4-1 to TRBJ2-1, with D uncertain. Germline CDR1 reads MGHRA; CDR2 reads YSYEKL. Trimming cost V 2 bases and J 8 bases, with 13 bases left between them. There are 14 residues in the CDR3.

This clone appeared once. This sequence joins TRBV5-1 and TRBJ2-1; the match to TRBD2 covers 10 bases. Germline CDR1 and CDR2: SGHRS and YFSETQ. The CDR3 spans 15 residues. V lost 4 bases to trimming and J lost 5 bases; unmatched junction nucleotides: 6. CDR3: CASSVTSGVNNEQFF. The CDR3 region has the DNA TGCGCCAGCAGCGTCACTAGCGGGGTCAACAATGAGCAGTTCTTC. The whole variable domain, filled in from reference TRBV5-1 and TRBJ2-1, reads KAGVTQTPRYLIKTRGQQVTLSCSPISGHRSVSWYQQTPGQGLQFLFEYFSETQRNKGNFPGRFSGRQFSNSRSEMNVSTLELGDSALYLCASSVTSGVNNEQFFGPGTRLTVL.

V is TRBV23-1 and J is TRBJ1-5; D possibly corresponds to TRBD1 (6 bases). TRBV23-1 is recorded as an ORF, its role being uncertain. The CDR3 is made up of 14 amino acids. Trimming pared 4 bases from V and 7 bases from J, leaving 14 bases between. CDR3 region: CASSPRDIFQPQHF. In nucleotides, the CDR3 is TGCGCCAGCAGTCCGAGGGACATATTCCAGCCCCAGCATTTT.

Worth noting for this clone: Other nucleotide sequences from this sample produce the same CDR3. The genes are TRBV9 and TRBJ2-2, with D hard to call. The CDR3 loop spans 13 amino acids. Germline-derived CDR1 and CDR2 are SGDLS and YYNGEE. V was clipped by 4 bases and J by 6 bases, with 10 bases between them. The DNA of the CDR3 is TGTGCCAGCAGCACGGGTTCAGCCGGGGAGCTGTTTTTT. Its protein is CASSTGSAGELFF.

V gene TRBV6-6 combines with J gene TRBJ2-7; 9 bases are shared with TRBD2. Germline V gene data show CDR1 as MNHNY and CDR2 as SVGAGI (reference sequence). Unmatched junction bases numbered 9, after V lost 4 bases and J lost 2 bases. The CDR3 covers 16 residues. The CDR3 nucleotides are TGTGCCAGCAGTTGGGATCTGGCGGGAGGGCCCTACGAGCAGTACTTC. Translated, it gives CASSWDLAGGPYEQYF.

The chain joins TRBV6-6 to TRBJ2-1; 7 nucleotides align to TRBD1. Germline V gene lookup returns CDR1 MNHNY and CDR2 SVGAGI (reference sequence). The CDR3 spans 15 residues. With 4 bases clipped from V and 5 bases from J, the junction kept 8 bases outside the gene matches. The CDR3 coding sequence is TGTGCCAGCAGTTTCGACAGGGTGAAGAACAATGAGCAGTTCTTC. Translation gives CASSFDRVKNNEQFF.

The chain uses TRBV6-5 and TRBJ2-1, with 9 bases fitting TRBD2. Germline V gene sequence: CDR1 MNHEY, CDR2 SVGAGI. With V trimmed by 0 bases and J by 7 bases, 4 bases remained unmatched. The CDR3 extends over 15 amino acids. In nucleotides, the CDR3 is TGTGCCAGCAGTTACTCGACTAGCGGAGTTAATGAGCAGTTCTTC. This encodes CASSYSTSGVNEQFF.

This chain's CDR3 is CASSFRLAGVGTDTQYF. CDR3 in DNA: TGTGCCAGCAGTTTCCGACTAGCGGGAGTCGGGACAGATACGCAGTATTTT. The V call is TRBV27, the J call TRBJ2-3; 12 bases map to TRBD2. After removal of 3 bases from V and 3 bases from J, the junction contained 7 bases not matched to a gene. The CDR3 is 17 residues long. CDR1 MNHEY and CDR2 SMNVEV come from the germline V gene (reference sequence).

The V and J genes are TRBV5-4 and TRBJ1-3, with D perhaps TRBD1 (5 bases). CDR1 SGHNT and CDR2 YYREEE come from the germline V gene (reference sequence). This CDR3 comprises 16 residues. The germline V and J ends were trimmed by 4 bases and 0 bases, with 14 bases remaining between them. DNA for the CDR3: TGTGCCAGCAGCACCCCGGACACCAACTCTGGAAACACCATATATTTT. Encoded protein: CASSTPDTNSGNTIYF.

The rearrangement links TRBV27 to TRBJ2-2, with a weak D call TRBD2 (7 bases). Trimming left V 0 bases short and J 0 bases short, with 8 bases between. Germline V gene sequence: CDR1 MNHEY, CDR2 SMNVEV (reference sequence). The CDR3 runs to 16 residues. The CDR3 loop is CASSLSRGPNTGELFF. CDR3 in DNA: TGTGCCAGCAGTTTATCGCGGGGGCCGAACACCGGGGAGCTGTTTTTT.

This clone was detected only a few times. The chain is built from TRBV7-2 and TRBJ2-3; D gene uncertain. The CDR3 runs 12 residues. V lost 1 base and J 7 bases, leaving 6 bases between the germline ends. Germline V gene data show CDR1 as SGHTA and CDR2 as FQGNSA. The CDR3 here is CASSLDSNTQYF. CDR3 bases: TGTGCCAGCAGCTTAGACAGCAATACGCAGTATTTT.

The chain uses TRBV19 and TRBJ2-5, with 7 bases fitting TRBD1. The germline V gene has CDR1 LNHDA and CDR2 SQIVND (reference sequence). The junction had 10 bases not matched to a gene; V was cut back by 1 base and J by 2 bases. The CDR3 sequence is 17 residues long. The chain's CDR3 is CASSIVPSTGIQETQYF. The CDR3 coding sequence is TGTGCCAGTAGTATAGTGCCATCGACAGGGATACAAGAGACCCAGTACTTC.

The chain has TRBV21-1 and TRBJ2-1; TRBD1, the table's D call, was not compared with the DNA. TRBV21-1 is reported as a pseudogene. CDR3 length equals 12 residues. As DNA, the CDR3 is TGTGCCAGCAGCCGACAGGACACAGAGCAGTTCTTC. Translating gives CASSRQDTEQFF.

The CDR3 coding sequence is TGTGCCAGCAGCTTAAGGGGACAGGTGGACAATGAGCAGTTCTTC. Its translation is CASSLRGQVDNEQFF. The chain uses TRBV28 and TRBJ2-1; 8 positions match TRBD1. Germline V CDR1 and CDR2: MDHEN, SYDVKM. The ends lost 6 bases at V and 5 bases at J; junction bases unmatched: 9. The CDR3 extends over 15 amino acids.

The V gene is TRBV7-2, the J gene TRBJ2-7; 9 bases line up with TRBD2. V shed 8 bases, J shed 0 bases, and the junction held 5 bases outside the gene matches. In germline, CDR1 is SGHTA, CDR2 FQGNSA. The length of the CDR3 is 14 residues. The DNA of the CDR3 is TGTGCCAGCCGGGCGGGACTAGCCTCCTACGAGCAGTACTTC. It codes for CASRAGLASYEQYF.

V is TRBV7-6 and J is TRBJ2-7, with 8 bases lining up with TRBD1. CDR3 length equals 14 residues. Germline loops: CDR1 SGHVS, CDR2 FNYEAQ. V lost 5 bases, J lost 4 bases, and 7 bases stayed unmatched. This chain's CDR3 is CASSIDRGSYEQYF. CDR3 nucleotide sequence: TGTGCCAGCAGCATCGACAGGGGTAGTTACGAGCAGTACTTC.

This clone occurred once. V usage is TRBV29-1 and J usage is TRBJ1-4, with D perhaps TRBD1 (5 bases). There are 14 residues in the CDR3. Trimming shortened V by 6 bases and J by 8 bases, and 19 bases separated the two germline ends. Germline CDR1 SQVTM, CDR2 ANQGSEA. CDR3 DNA sequence: TGCAGCGTCCACGGGACTGCCGCCGGGGAAAAACTGTTTTTT. Its translation: CSVHGTAAGEKLFF.

This rearrangement joins TRBV6-6 to TRBJ2-1; weak D call: TRBD2 (5 bases). V was clipped by 0 bases and J by 8 bases, with 11 bases between them. In germline, CDR1 is MNHNY, CDR2 SVGAGI (reference sequence). This CDR3 contains 14 residues. The CDR3: CASSYSRALDEQFF. CDR3 coding DNA: TGTGCCAGCAGTTACTCGAGGGCTTTGGATGAGCAGTTCTTC.

V is TRBV30 and J is TRBJ1-5; TRBD1 matches 11 bases. Looked up from germline, CDR1 is GTSNPN and CDR2 is SVGIG (reference sequence). The CDR3 is 15 amino acids. V lost 0 bases and J lost 6; bases outside the gene matches: 4. The CDR3 DNA reads TGTGCCTGGAGTGTAGGGACAGGGGGTAGTCAGCCCCAGCATTTT. It yields the protein CAWSVGTGGSQPQHF.

The chain is built from TRBV19 and TRBJ2-1, with 7 bases matching TRBD2. Germline V gene sequence: CDR1 LNHDA, CDR2 SQIVND (reference sequence). The CDR3 runs 14 residues. V was pared by 3 bases and J by 3 bases, with 2 bases of the junction left unmatched. The CDR3: CASSIWTSYNEQFF. As DNA, the CDR3 is TGTGCCAGTAGTATTTGGACTAGCTACAATGAGCAGTTCTTC.

This clone was seen a few times. V and J are TRBV9 and TRBJ2-5; D might be TRBD2 (5 bases). V dropped 0 bases and J dropped 5 bases, with 8 bases sitting between them. CDR1 is SGDLS and CDR2 is YYNGEE in the germline V gene. The length of the CDR3 is 13 residues. Here the CDR3 reads CASSVGGEETQYF. CDR3 bases: TGTGCCAGCAGCGTAGGTGGGGAGGAGACCCAGTACTTC. Using reference TRBV9 and TRBJ2-5 for the parts outside the CDR3, the full variable domain is DSGVTQTPKHLITATGQRVTLRCSPRSGDLSVYWYQQSLDQGLQFLIQYYNGEERAKGNILERFSAQQFPDLHSELNLSSLELGDSALYFCASSVGGEETQYFGPGTRLLVL.

The DNA of the CDR3 is TGCGCCAGCCGTCCCGGGACTAGAACATACGAGCAGTACTTC. This sequence encodes CASRPGTRTYEQYF. The chain uses TRBV5-1 and TRBJ2-5; 8 bases match TRBD2. The DNA end favors TRBJ2-7, so the J call may be wrong. CDR3 length: 14 amino acids. The V gene's germline CDR1 is SGHRS and CDR2 YFSETQ.

This clone showed up just once. V usage is TRBV30 and J usage is TRBJ2-4, with D maybe TRBD1 (5 bases). The CDR3 spans 14 residues. The V end lost 8 bases, the J end lost 7 bases, and 21 bases lay between the germline ends. In germline, CDR1 is GTSNPN, CDR2 SVGIG (reference sequence). The chain's CDR3 is CAPTPGRAGNIQYF. Written as DNA, the CDR3 is TGTGCCCCCACCCCGGGCCGCGCAGGGAACATTCAGTACTTC.

This clone was observed once. The V gene is TRBV9, the J gene TRBJ1-2, with D possibly matching TRBD1 (6 bases). The CDR3 totals 15 residues. CDR1 and CDR2 (germline): SGDLS, YYNGEE. With 0 bases removed from V and 2 bases from J, the gap between germline ends came to 11 bases. The CDR3 DNA reads TGTGCCAGCAGCGTAGCTCAGGGGACAAACTATGGCTACACCTTC. This translates into CASSVAQGTNYGYTF.

The chain links TRBV7-8 to TRBJ1-5, with TRBD1 matching over 10 bases. The CDR3 runs to 16 residues. The junction had 5 bases not matched to a gene; V was cut back by 1 base and J by 5 bases. The germline V gene has CDR1 SGHVS and CDR2 FQNEAQ. This CDR3 reads CASSLGRDRGYQPQHF. In DNA form, the CDR3 reads TGTGCCAGCAGCTTAGGCCGGGACAGGGGTTATCAGCCCCAGCATTTT.

V usage is TRBV5-3 and J usage is TRBJ2-7, with 7 bases identical to TRBD2. TRBV5-3 is given ORF status, its function remaining uncertain. CDR3 length: 14 amino acids. The J segment lost 3 bases and the V segment lost 6 bases, leaving 9 bases of the junction unmatched. CDR3 residues: CARKLVAGDYEQYF. In nucleotides, the CDR3 is TGTGCCAGAAAGCTTGTGGCGGGAGACTACGAGCAGTACTTC.